The subject of this entry is one T cell receptor (beta chain). Its binding antigen is unknown. No per-base quality is available; no much larger clone lies one base away. CDR3 length: 13 amino acids, cysteine to phenylalanine. Only the CDR3 DNA stays, 39 bases, in frame from base 1. As encoded in the germline V gene, CDR1 is SGDLS while CDR2 is YYNGEE. V is shortened by 5 bases, J by 6 bases, and the region joining them spans 11 bases. The immunoSEQ Assay was used to immunosequence TCRbeta CDR3 regions from genomic DNA. Genomic DNA was amplified by bias-controlled multiplex PCR before high-throughput sequencing. Per the source publication's procedure: To quantify the absolute abundance of each unique TCRbeta CDR3 region, the sequences were collapsed and filtered. Clonality, defined as 1 minus Pielou's evenness, was calculated using only productive rearrangements. A previously published method was used to identify clones with significantly greater frequencies in on-treatment samples than in baseline samples. Entries here come from immuneACCESS through TCRdb and include only in-frame sequences with V and J called. Some clones fail to appear in such tables; in the studies checked, an unresolved V gene covers under half of the shortfall, and the cause of the remainder is unknown. V, J and clone size were drawn from that table, and D and trimming were deduced from the DNA. The sample includes tens of thousands of clones, with approximately 71% observed a single time. The ten biggest clones cover under 20% of the sample.

This sample was included in a study of sequential checkpoint blockade in melanoma (dated by TCRdb to the late 2010s). The study in broad terms: In a 1:1 randomization, patients received either first-line nivolumab then ipilimumab (arm A) or ipilimumab then nivolumab (arm B). Maintenance nivolumab was given following each of the two trial sequences.

In light of the paper, this sample's treatment or condition label describes: randomized to nivolumab then ipilimumab (arm A) or the reverse (arm B). None of the trial patients had been given prior DNA-damaging chemotherapy. Live CD3+CD8+ cells negative for CD19 and CD56 were sorted from thawed PBMCs on a FACS Aria II flow cytometer. The samples were obtained from melanoma patients enrolled in CheckMate 064, an open-label, randomized phase II trial testing sequential checkpoint blockade. Leukapheresis was used to collect peripheral blood mononuclear cells, which were then purified with Ficoll-Paque and frozen in human serum with roughly 10% DMSO. Immediately after sorting, the purity of the sorted blood CD3+CD8+ cells was confirmed to be >98%, and DNA was then extracted. Study-level results and caveats: Larger, independent patient cohorts are needed to validate the response-prediction model that combines TCR metrics and mutation burden.

The specimen comprised CD8+ T cells sorted from blood (inferred from file names), sampled from a patient given nivolumab and ipilimumab in sequence. The receptor was isolated from a human donor with melanoma. The chain is encoded by TRBV9 joined to TRBJ2-2; the D segment could be TRBD1, given 5 matching bases. The DNA is as follows: TGTGCCAGCAGTCCACAGGTCCCCGGGGAGCTGTTTTTT. Its amino acids are CASSPQVPGELFF.